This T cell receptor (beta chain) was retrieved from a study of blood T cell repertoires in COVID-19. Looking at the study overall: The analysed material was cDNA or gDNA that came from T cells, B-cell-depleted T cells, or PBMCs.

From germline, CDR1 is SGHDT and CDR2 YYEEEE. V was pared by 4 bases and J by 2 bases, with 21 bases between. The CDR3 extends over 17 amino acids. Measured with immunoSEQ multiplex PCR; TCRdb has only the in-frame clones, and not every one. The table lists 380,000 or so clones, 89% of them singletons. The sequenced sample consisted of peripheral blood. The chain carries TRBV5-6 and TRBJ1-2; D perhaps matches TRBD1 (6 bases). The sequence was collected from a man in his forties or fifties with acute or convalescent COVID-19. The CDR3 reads CASSLSGQGSSNYGYTF. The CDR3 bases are TGTGCCAGCAGCCTGAGCGGTCAGGGGTCCTCCAACTATGGCTACACCTTC.